This paragraph reports one TCR beta chain. Its antigen remains unidentified. Germline V gene data show CDR1 as SGDLS and CDR2 as YYNGEE. The CDR3 length is 15 residues. The V segment lost 3 bases and the J segment 0 bases; nucleotides outside the gene matches: 6. This sample was taken from a study of cytomegalovirus exposure and HLA in healthy donors. Study context: In a previous analysis, some 120 million unique TCR beta sequences were found from some 180 million T cells.

Study conclusions and caveats: Most observed TCR sequences were rare, whereas some public TCRs were detected in many donors. Analyses of presence and absence presupposed an approximately uniform sequencing depth across donors. The availability of immune exposure information extended only to CMV serostatus.

The PCR used 60 Vbeta and 13 Jbeta primers. Method: immunoSEQ multiplex PCR; TCRdb's copy keeps in-frame clones and lacks some. The table shows around 130,000 clones, with roughly 85% occurring only once. Input material: PBMCs. This chain joins TRBV9 and TRBJ2-7, with 7 bases identical to TRBD1. The sequence was collected from a boy aged 5-17 years in good health and CMV-seronegative. In DNA form, the CDR3 reads TGTGCCAGCAGCGGAGGGGGCTTAGCCTCCTACGAGCAGTACTTC. Amino acids: CASSGGGLASYEQYF.